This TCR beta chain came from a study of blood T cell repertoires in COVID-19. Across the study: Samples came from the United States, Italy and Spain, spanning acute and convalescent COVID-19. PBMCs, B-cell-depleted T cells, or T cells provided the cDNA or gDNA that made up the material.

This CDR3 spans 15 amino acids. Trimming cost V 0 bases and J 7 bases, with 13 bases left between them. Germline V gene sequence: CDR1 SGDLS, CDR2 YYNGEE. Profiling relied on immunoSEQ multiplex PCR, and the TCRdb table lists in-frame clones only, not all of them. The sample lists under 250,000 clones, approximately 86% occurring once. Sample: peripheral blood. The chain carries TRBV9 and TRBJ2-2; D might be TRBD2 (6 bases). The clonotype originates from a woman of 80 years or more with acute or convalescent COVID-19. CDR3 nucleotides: TGTGCCAGCAGCGTAGATCCCGGGGACTTCGGGGAGCTGTTTTTT. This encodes CASSVDPGDFGELFF.